This TCR beta chain derives from a study of early T cells in non-severe SARS-CoV-2 infection. Study-wide background: The sequenced material was bulk RNA from unsorted whole blood, and its chains were unpaired.

This CDR3 has 13 amino acids. The V end was cut by 2 bases, the J end by 2 bases, with 7 bases between. The germline V gene has CDR1 SGHVS and CDR2 FQNEAQ. Comments on this clonotype: Its antigen remains unknown.

Study results and caveats: Missing private and CD4 specificities, VDJdb matching favored anti-spike CD8 responses.

Attachment of unique molecular identifiers to individual cDNA molecules was performed. TCRdb re-called the 5' RACE reads through MiXCR, storing one row per CDR3 protein. The data hold roughly 50,000 distinct CDR3 sequences, with 8% to 10% observed a single time. The TCR originated in an adult who was a healthcare worker with PCR-confirmed SARS-CoV-2 infection or an uninfected control (not recorded which). The genes are TRBV7-8 and TRBJ2-7; D is unresolved. The sequenced sample was whole blood. The CDR3 DNA follows: TGTGCCAGCAGCTTAAGCACGACCTACGAGCAGTACTTC. Translating gives CASSLSTTYEQYF. The full variable domain, with the rest looked up from reference TRBV7-8 and TRBJ2-7, is GAGVSQSPRYKVAKRGQDVALRCDPISGHVSLFWYQQALGQGPEFLTYFQNEAQLDKSGLPSDRFFAERPEGSVSTLKIQRTQQEDSAVYLCASSLSTTYEQYFGPGTRLTVT.